The sample holds a few counts of the clone carrying this T cell receptor beta chain. The antigen remains undetermined. This record comes from a study of graft-versus-host responses after intestinal transplantation. About the research overall: Recipients were given multivisceral, liver-intestinal, or isolated intestinal transplants. Recipients uniformly received anti-thymocyte globulin induction, followed by tacrolimus and steroids for about three years.

Assay: immunoSEQ multiplex PCR; the TCRdb copy retains only in-frame clones and omits some. The table shows 85,000 to 100,000 clones, with more than 85% occurring only once. Study findings and constraints: There were GvH clones found in recipient marrow, and some of them appeared first in ileum or blood.

The germline V gene encodes CDR1 SNHLY and CDR2 FYNNEI. This CDR3 is built from 15 residues. V was pared by 6 bases and J by 4 bases, with 16 bases between. The TCR sequence derives from a human donor who received an intestinal transplant. The chain couples TRBV2 to TRBJ2-1, with D possibly being TRBD2 (6 bases). Sequences were derived from unstimulated CD4+ T cells sorted from spleen or lymph node cells, sampled before intestinal transplant. The CDR3 DNA follows: TGTGCCAGCAGCGAAAACCGACTAGGTTACAATGAGCAGTTCTTC. Encoded protein: CASSENRLGYNEQFF.